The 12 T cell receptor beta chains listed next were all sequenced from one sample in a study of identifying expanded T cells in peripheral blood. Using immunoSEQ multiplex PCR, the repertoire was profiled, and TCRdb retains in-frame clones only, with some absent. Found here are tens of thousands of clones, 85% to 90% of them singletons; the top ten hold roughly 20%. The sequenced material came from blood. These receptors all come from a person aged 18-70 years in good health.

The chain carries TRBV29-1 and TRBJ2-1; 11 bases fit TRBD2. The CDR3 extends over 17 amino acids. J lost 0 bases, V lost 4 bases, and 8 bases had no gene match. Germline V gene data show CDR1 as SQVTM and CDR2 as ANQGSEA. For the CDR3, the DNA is TGCAGCGTTGTGGGACTAGCGGATGCTTCCTCCTACAATGAGCAGTTCTTC. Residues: CSVVGLADASSYNEQFF.

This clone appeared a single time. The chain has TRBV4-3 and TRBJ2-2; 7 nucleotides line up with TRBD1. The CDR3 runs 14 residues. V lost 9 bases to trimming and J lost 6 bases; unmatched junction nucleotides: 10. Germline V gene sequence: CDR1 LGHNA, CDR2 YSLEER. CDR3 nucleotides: TGCGCCAGTCAACAGGGGCCCCGATCCGGGGAGCTGTTTTTT. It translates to CASQQGPRSGELFF.

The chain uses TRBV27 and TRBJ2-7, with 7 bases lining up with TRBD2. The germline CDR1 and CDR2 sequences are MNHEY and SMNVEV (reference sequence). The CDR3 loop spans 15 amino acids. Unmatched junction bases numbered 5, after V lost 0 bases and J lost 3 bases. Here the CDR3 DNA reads TGTGCCAGCAGTTTATCGACGGGGGGATACTACGAGCAGTACTTC. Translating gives CASSLSTGGYYEQYF.

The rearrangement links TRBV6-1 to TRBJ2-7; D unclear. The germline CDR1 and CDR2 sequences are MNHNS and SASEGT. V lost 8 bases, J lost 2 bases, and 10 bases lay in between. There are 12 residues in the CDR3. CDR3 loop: CASWTGTYEQYF. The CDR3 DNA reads TGTGCCAGCTGGACGGGCACCTACGAGCAGTACTTC.

The DNA of the CDR3 is TGCAGTGCTCGCCCCCGTGATACGCAGTATTTT. The encoded protein is CSARPRDTQYF. The chain recombines TRBV20-1 with TRBJ2-3, with D unresolved. This CDR3 has 11 amino acids. V lost 5 bases and J 6 bases, leaving 9 bases between the germline ends. The germline CDR1 and CDR2 sequences are DFQATT and SNEGSKA (reference sequence).

CDR3 DNA sequence: TGTGCCAGCAGTTACACGGGGACCTCTGAAGCTTTCTTT. It yields the protein CASSYTGTSEAFF. The chain recombines TRBV6-6 with TRBJ1-1, with D possibly TRBD1 on 5 matching bases. The CDR3 runs to 13 residues. The germline CDR1 and CDR2 sequences are MNHNY and SVGAGI (reference sequence). V gave up 2 bases and J gave up 6 bases, with 10 bases separating them.

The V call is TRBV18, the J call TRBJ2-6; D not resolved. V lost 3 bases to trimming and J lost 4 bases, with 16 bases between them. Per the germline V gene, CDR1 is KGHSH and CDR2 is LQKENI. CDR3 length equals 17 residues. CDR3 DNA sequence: TGTGCCAGCTCACCCCCCACGGGCCCGGCAGGGGCCAACGTCCTGACTTTC. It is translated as CASSPPTGPAGANVLTF.

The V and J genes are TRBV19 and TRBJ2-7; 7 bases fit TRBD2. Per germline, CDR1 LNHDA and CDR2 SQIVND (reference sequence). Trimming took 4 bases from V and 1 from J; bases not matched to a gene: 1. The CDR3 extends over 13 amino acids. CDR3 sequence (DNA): TGTGCCAGTAGTAGCGGGAGTTCCTACGAGCAGTACTTC. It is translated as CASSSGSSYEQYF.

CDR3 sequence reads: CASNRSGQGQGPLHF. CDR3 in DNA: TGTGCCAGCAACCGATCCGGACAGGGCCAAGGTCCCCTCCACTTT. The chain has TRBV6-5 and TRBJ1-6, with TRBD1 matching 8 bases. Trimming at V came to 7 bases and at J to 13 bases, leaving 15 bases not matched to a gene. The length of the CDR3 is 15 residues. Germline lookup yields CDR1 MNHEY and CDR2 SVGAGI.

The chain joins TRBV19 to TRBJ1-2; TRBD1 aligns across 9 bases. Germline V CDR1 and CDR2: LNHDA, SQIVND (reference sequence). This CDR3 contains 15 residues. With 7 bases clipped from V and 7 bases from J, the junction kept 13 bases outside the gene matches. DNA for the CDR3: TGTGCCAGTAAACCAACAGGGGGCGCCGGGCTTGGCTACACCTTC. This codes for CASKPTGGAGLGYTF.

The CDR3 spells CAWGPYNEQFF. In nucleotides, the CDR3 is TGTGCCTGGGGGCCCTACAATGAGCAGTTCTTC. J is TRBJ2-1 and V is TRBV30, with unresolved D. Trimming pared 5 bases from V and 2 bases from J, leaving 4 bases between. CDR3 length: 11 amino acids. Per germline, CDR1 GTSNPN and CDR2 SVGIG (reference sequence).

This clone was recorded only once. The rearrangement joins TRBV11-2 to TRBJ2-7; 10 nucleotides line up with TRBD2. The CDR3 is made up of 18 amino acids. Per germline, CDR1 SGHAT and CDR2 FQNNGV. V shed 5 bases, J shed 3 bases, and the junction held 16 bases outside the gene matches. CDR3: CASSPRRVEKRGGYEQYF. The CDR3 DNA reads TGTGCCAGCAGCCCCCGGAGGGTAGAGAAGCGGGGGGGCTACGAGCAGTACTTC.